This paragraph reports one TCR beta chain. This sample is drawn from a study of T-cell reconstitution after alpha-beta-depleted transplantation in children. Preparation of the TCRbeta library was carried out with unique molecular identifiers. TCRdb ran MiXCR on the PCR reads and lists one entry per CDR3 protein. The data hold hundreds of thousands of distinct CDR3 sequences, with over 9.5% observed a single time. Germline V CDR1 and CDR2: SGDLS, YYNGEE. With 2 bases clipped from V and 7 bases from J, the junction kept 7 bases outside the gene matches. The CDR3 runs 16 residues. The starting material was PBMCs from the stem cell graft donor, obtained from the stem cell graft. The V and J genes are TRBV9 and TRBJ2-1; 12 bases align to TRBD2. The sequence was collected from a human donor who donated a stem cell graft to a child with acute myeloid leukemia. The CDR3 region has the DNA TGTGCCAGCAGCGTCTCTAGCGGGAGGGCCGGAAATGAGCAGTTCTTC. The encoded protein is CASSVSSGRAGNEQFF.